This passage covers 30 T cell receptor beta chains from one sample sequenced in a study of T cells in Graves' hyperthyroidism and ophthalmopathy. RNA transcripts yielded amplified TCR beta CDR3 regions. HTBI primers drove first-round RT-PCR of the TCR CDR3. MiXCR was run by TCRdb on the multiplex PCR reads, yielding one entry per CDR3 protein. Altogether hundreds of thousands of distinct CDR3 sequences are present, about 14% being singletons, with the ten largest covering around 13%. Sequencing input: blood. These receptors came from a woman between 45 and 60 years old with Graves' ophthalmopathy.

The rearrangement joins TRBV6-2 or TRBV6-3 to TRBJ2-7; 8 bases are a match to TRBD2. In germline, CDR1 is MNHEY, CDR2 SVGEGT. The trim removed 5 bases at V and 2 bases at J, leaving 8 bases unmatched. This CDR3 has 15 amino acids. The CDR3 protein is CASSPITAGAYEQYF. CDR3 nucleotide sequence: TGTGCCAGCAGTCCGATTACAGCGGGAGCCTACGAGCAGTACTTC.

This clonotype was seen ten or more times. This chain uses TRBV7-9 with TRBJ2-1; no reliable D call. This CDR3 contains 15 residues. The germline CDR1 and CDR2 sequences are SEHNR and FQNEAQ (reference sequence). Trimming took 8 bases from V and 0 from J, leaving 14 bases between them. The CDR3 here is CASDLGLSSYNEQFF. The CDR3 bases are TGTGCCAGCGACTTAGGGCTAAGCTCCTACAATGAGCAGTTCTTC.

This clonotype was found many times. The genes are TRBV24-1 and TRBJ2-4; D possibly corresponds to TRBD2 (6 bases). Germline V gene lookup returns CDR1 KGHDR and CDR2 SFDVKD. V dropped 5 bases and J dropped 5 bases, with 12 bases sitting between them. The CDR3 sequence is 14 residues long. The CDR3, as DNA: TGTGCCACCAGTGGACTAGAGAGGGAAAACATTCAGTACTTC. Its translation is CATSGLERENIQYF.

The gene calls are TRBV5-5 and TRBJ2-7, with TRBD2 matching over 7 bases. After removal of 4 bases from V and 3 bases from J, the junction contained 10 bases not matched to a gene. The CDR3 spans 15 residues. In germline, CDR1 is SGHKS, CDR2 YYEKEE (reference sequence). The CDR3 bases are TGTGCCAGCAGCCAAGCAGGTGCGGGAGACTACGAGCAGTACTTC. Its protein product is CASSQAGAGDYEQYF. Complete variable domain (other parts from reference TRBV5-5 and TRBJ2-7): DAGVTQSPTHLIKTRGQQVTLRCSPISGHKSVSWYQQVLGQGPQFIFQYYEKEERGRGNFPDRFSARQFPNYSSELNVNALLLGDSALYLCASSQAGAGDYEQYFGPGTRLTVT.

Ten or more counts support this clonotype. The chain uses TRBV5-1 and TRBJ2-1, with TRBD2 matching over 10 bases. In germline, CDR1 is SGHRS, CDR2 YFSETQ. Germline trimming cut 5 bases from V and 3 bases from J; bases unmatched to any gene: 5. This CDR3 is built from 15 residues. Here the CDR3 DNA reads TGCGCCAGCAGTATCGGACTAGCGGACTACAATGAGCAGTTCTTC. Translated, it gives CASSIGLADYNEQFF.

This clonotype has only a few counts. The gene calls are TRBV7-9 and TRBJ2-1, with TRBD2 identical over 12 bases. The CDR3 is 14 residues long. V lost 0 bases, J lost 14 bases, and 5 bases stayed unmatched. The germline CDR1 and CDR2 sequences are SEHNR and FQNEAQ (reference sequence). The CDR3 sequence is CASSLAGLAGNKFF. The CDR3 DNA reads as TGTGCCAGCAGCTTAGCAGGACTAGCGGGAAACAAGTTCTTC.

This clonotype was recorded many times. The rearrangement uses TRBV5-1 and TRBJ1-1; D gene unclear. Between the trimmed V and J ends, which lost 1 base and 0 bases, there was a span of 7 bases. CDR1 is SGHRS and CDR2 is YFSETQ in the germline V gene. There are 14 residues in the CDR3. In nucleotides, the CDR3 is TGCGCCAGCAGCTTGCTGTCGATGAACACTGAAGCTTTCTTT. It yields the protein CASSLLSMNTEAFF.

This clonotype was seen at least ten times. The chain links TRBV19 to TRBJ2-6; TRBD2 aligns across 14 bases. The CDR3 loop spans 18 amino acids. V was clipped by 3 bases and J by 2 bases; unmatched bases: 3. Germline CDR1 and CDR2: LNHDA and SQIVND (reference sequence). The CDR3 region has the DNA TGTGCCAGTAGTATGACTAGCGGGAGGGCCCCTGGGGCCAACGTCCTGACTTTC. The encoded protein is CASSMTSGRAPGANVLTF.

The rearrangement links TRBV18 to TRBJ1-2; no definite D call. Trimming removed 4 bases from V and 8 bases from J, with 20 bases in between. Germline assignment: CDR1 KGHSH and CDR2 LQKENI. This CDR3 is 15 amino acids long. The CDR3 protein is CASSLEGHLPEGYTF. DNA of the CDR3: TGTGCCAGCTCACTCGAGGGCCATCTCCCAGAGGGCTACACCTTC.

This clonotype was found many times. The CDR3: CASSSWWDQPQHF. The CDR3 nucleotides are TGTGCCAGCAGTTCTTGGTGGGATCAGCCCCAGCATTTT. V is TRBV6-2 or TRBV6-3 and J is TRBJ1-5; D unresolved. V lost 4 bases and J 5 bases, leaving 9 bases between the germline ends. Germline loops: CDR1 MNHEY, CDR2 SVGEGT. The CDR3 has 13 amino acids.

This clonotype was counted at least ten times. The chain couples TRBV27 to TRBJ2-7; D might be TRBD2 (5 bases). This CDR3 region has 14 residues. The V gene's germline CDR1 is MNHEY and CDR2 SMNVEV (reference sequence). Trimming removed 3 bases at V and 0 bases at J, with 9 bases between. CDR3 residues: CASSFGVSSYEQYF. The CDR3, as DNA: TGTGCCAGCAGTTTCGGGGTCAGCTCCTACGAGCAGTACTTC.

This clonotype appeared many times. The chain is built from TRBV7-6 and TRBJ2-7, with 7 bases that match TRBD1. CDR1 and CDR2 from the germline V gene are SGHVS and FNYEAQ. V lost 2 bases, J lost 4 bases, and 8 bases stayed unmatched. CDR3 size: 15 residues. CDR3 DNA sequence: TGTGCCAGCAGCTTAAAGACAGGGTTTGTGTACGAGCAGTACTTC. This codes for CASSLKTGFVYEQYF.

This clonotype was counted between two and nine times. CDR3 in DNA: TGTGCCAGCAGCTATCGACAGAGGAACACTGAAGCTTTCTTT. It translates to CASSYRQRNTEAFF. The rearrangement joins TRBV6-2 or TRBV6-3 to TRBJ1-1; tentative D call: TRBD1 (5 bases). The CDR3 length is 14 residues. V dropped 6 bases and J dropped 1 base, with 12 bases sitting between them. CDR1 MNHEY and CDR2 SVGEGT come from the germline V gene.

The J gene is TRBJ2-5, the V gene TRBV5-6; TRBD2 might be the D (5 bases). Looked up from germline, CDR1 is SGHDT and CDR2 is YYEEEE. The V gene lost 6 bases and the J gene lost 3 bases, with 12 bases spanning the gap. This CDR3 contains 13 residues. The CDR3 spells CASTVVGKETQYF. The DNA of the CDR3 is TGTGCCAGCACCGTCGTCGGGAAAGAGACCCAGTACTTC.

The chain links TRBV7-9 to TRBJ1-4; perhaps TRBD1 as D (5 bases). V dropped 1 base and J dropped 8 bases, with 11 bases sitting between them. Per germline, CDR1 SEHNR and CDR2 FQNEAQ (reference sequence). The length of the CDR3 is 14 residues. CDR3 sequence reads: CASSLGGVGEKLFF. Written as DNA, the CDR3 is TGTGCCAGCAGCTTAGGAGGGGTTGGAGAAAAACTGTTTTTT.

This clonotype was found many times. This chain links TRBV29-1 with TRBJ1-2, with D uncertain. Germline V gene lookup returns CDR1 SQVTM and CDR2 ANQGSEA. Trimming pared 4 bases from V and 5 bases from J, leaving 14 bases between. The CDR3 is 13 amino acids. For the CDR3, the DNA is TGCAGCGTTGCTACTGGGAAGTCATATGGCTACACCTTC. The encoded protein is CSVATGKSYGYTF.

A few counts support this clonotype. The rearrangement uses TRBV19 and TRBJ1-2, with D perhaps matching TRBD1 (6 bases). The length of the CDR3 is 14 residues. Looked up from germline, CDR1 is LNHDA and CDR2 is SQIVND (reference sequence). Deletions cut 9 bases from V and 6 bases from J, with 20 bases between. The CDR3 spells CASRGDRKDDGYTF. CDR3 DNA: TGTGCCAGCAGGGGAGACAGGAAGGACGATGGCTACACCTTC.

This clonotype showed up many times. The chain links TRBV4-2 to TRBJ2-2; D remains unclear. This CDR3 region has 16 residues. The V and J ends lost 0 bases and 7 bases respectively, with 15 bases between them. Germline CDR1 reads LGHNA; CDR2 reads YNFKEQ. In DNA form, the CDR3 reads TGTGCCAGCAGCCAAGAGGGCCGGCGTTCGGGCGGGGAGCTGTTTTTT. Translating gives CASSQEGRRSGGELFF.

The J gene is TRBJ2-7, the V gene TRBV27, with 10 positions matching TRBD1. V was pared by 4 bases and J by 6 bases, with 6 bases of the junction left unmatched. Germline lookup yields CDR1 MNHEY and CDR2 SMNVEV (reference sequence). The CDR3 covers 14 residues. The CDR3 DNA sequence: TGTGCCAGCAGTTCCCCGGGACAGGGGACCGAGCAGTACTTC. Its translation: CASSSPGQGTEQYF.

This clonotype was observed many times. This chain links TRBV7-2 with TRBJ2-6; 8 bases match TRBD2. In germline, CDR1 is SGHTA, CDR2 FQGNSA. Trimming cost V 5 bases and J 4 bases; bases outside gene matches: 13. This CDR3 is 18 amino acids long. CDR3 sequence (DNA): TGTGCCAGCAGCCCGCGTGTAGCGGGGTGGGGAGGGGCCAACGTCCTGACTTTC. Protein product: CASSPRVAGWGGANVLTF.

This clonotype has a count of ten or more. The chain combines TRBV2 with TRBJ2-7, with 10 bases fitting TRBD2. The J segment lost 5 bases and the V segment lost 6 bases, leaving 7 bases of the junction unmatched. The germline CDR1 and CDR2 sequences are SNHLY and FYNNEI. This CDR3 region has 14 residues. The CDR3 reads CASRQLAGWNEQYF. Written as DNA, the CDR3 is TGTGCCAGCAGGCAACTAGCGGGATGGAACGAGCAGTACTTC.

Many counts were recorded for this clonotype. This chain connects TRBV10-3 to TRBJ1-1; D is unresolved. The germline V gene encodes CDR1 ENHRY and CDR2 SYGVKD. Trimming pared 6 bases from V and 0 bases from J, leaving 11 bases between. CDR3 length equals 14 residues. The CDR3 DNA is TGTGCCATCAGGAGAGGTCTAGTGAACACTGAAGCTTTCTTT. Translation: CAIRRGLVNTEAFF.

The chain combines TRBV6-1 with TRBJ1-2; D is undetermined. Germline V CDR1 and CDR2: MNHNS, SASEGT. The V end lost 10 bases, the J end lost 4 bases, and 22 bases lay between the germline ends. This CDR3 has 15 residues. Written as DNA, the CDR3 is TGTGCCACCCGGCGCCCCAACGACCCGGGCTATGGCTACACCTTC. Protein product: CATRRPNDPGYGYTF.

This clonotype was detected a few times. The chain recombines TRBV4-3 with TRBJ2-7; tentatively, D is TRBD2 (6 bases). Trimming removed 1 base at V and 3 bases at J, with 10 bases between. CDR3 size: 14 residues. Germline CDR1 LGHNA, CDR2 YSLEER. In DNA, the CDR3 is TGCGCCAGCAGCCAAGTGGAGGGGATCTACGAGCAGTACTTC. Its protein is CASSQVEGIYEQYF.

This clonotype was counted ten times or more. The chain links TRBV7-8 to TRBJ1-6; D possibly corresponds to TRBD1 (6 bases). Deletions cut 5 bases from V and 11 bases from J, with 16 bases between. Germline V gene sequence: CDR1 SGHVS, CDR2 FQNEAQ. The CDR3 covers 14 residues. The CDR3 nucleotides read TGTGCCAGCAGCCCAACAAACAGGGATACACCCCTCCACTTT. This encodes CASSPTNRDTPLHF.

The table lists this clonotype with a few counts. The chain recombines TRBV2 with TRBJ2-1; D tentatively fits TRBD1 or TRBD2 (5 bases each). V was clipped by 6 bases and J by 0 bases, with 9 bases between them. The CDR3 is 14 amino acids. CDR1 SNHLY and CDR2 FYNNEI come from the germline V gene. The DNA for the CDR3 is TGTGCCAGCAGGGCAGGGAGCTCCTACAATGAGCAGTTCTTC. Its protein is CASRAGSSYNEQFF.

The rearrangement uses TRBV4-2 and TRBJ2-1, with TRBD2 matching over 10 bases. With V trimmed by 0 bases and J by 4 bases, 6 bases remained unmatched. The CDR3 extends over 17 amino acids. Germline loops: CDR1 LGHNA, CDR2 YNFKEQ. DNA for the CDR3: TGTGCCAGCAGCCAAGAGGGTACTAGCGGGATTTACAATGAGCAGTTCTTC. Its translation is CASSQEGTSGIYNEQFF.

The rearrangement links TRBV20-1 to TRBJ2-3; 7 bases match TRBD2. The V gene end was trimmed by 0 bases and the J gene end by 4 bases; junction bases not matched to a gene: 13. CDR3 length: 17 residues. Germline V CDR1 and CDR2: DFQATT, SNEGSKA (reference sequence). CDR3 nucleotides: TGCAGTGCTAGAGATCTTTGGCGGGAGCATGGGTCAGATACGCAGTATTTT. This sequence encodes CSARDLWREHGSDTQYF.

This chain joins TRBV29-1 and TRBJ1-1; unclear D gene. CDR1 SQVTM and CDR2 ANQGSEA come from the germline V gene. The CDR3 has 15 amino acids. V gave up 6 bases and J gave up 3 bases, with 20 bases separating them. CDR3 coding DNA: TGCAGCGTGGGAGCAGGAGGTCGGTTGGACACTGAAGCTTTCTTT. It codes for CSVGAGGRLDTEAFF. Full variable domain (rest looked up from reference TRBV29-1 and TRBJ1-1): SAVISQKPSRDICQRGTSLTIQCQVDSQVTMMFWYRQQPGQSLTLIATANQGSEATYESGFVIDKFPISRPNLTFSTLTVSNMSPEDSSIYLCSVGAGGRLDTEAFFGQGTRLTVV.

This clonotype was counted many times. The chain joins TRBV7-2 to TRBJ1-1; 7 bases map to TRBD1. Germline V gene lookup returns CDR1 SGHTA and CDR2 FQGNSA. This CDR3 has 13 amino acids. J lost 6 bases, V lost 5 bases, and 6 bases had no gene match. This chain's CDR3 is CASSTFGTAEAFF. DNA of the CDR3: TGTGCCAGCAGCACATTCGGGACAGCTGAAGCTTTCTTT.